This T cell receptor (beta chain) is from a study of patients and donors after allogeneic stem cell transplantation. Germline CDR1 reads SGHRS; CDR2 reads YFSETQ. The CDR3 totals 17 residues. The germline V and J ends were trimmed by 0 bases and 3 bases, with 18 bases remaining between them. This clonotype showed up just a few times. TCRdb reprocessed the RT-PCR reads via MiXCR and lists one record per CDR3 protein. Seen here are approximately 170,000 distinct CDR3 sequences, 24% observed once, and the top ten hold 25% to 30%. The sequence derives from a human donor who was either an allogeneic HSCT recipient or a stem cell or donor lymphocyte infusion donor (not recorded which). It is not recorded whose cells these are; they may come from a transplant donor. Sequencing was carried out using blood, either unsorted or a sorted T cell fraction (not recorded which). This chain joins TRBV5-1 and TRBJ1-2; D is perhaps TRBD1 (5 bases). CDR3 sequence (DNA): TGCGCCAGCAGCTTGGGCCCCTCTGGGGCTATGGACTATGGCTACACCTTC. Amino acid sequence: CASSLGPSGAMDYGYTF.